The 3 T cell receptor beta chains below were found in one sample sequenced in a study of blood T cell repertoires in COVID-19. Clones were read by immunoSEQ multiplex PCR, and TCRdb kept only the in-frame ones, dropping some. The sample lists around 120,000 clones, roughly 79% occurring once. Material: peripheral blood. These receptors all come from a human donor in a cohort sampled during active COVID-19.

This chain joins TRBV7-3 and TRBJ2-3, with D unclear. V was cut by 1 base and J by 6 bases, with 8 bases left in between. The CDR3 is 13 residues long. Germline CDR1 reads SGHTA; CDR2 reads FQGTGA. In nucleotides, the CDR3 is TGTGCCAGCAGCTTAATGTCAACTGATACGCAGTATTTT. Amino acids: CASSLMSTDTQYF.

The CDR3 sequence is CASSNGQGSGYTF. The CDR3 DNA is TGTGCCAGCAGCAACGGACAGGGCTCTGGCTACACCTTC. The chain joins TRBV12-3 or TRBV12-4 to TRBJ1-2; 8 bases fit TRBD1. This CDR3 is 13 amino acids long. J was trimmed by 7 bases and V by 6 bases; bases with no gene match: 7.

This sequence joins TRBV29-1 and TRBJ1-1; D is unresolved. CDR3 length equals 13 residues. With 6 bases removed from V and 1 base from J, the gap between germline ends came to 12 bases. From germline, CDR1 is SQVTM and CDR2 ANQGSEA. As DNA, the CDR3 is TGCAGCGTCGAGTCTTCCAAGAACACTGAAGCTTTCTTT. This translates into CSVESSKNTEAFF.